These T cell receptor beta chains were read from a single sample in a study of CXCR3-negative and CXCR3-positive naive CD8 T cells. TCRdb re-called the 5' RACE reads and catalogs CDR3 proteins one per entry, DNA excluded. Its clone listing holds about 130,000 distinct CDR3 sequences. Sequencing was performed on naive CXCR3+ CD8+ T cells from blood. These TCRs come from a human donor in good health. Some clones in this sample may be carry-over from other donors' samples. Both conserved end residues are part of each CDR3.

J gene: TRBJ1-5
V gene: TRBV6-2/TRBV6-3
CDR3 protein: CASSRRRVVYNQPQHF

J gene: TRBJ1-1
V gene: TRBV29-1
CDR3 protein: CSVDSNTEAFF

J gene: TRBJ2-3
V gene: TRBV3-1
CDR3 protein: CASSQVGLAGVTDTQYF

J gene: TRBJ2-7
V gene: TRBV4-1
CDR3 protein: CASSQEFTGDLYLEQYF

J gene: TRBJ2-1
V gene: TRBV29-1
CDR3 protein: CSAERGDYNEQFF

J gene: TRBJ1-5
V gene: TRBV12-3/TRBV12-4
CDR3 protein: CASSLGSGSQPQHF

J gene: TRBJ2-1
V gene: TRBV25-1
CDR3 protein: CASSESQNLYNEQFF

J gene: TRBJ2-7
V gene: TRBV7-7
CDR3 protein: CASSPGLAGEQYF

J gene: TRBJ2-1
V gene: TRBV13
CDR3 protein: CASSLGLSLPRSNEQFF

J gene: TRBJ2-7
V gene: TRBV5-1
CDR3 protein: CATSFGGTYEQYF

J gene: TRBJ1-3
V gene: TRBV7-8
CDR3 protein: CASSPGTGDGNTIYF

J gene: TRBJ2-1
V gene: TRBV28
CDR3 protein: CASSEQGNEQFF

J gene: TRBJ2-5
V gene: TRBV28
CDR3 protein: CASSFLGLAGLYQETQYF

J gene: TRBJ1-5
V gene: TRBV12-3/TRBV12-4
CDR3 protein: CASSLGVGYQPQHF

J gene: TRBJ2-1
V gene: TRBV5-1
CDR3 protein: CASSLVGGSEQFF

J gene: TRBJ2-7
V gene: TRBV7-9
CDR3 protein: CASSLGVGSSYEQYF

J gene: TRBJ2-3
V gene: TRBV7-2
CDR3 protein: CASSSSGGGGDTQYF

J gene: TRBJ2-3
V gene: TRBV13
CDR3 protein: CASSSSGQTTDTQYF

J gene: TRBJ2-7
V gene: TRBV5-6
CDR3 protein: CASSRGQGVSYEQYF

J gene: TRBJ1-2
V gene: TRBV7-9
CDR3 protein: CASSNPDRGFYGYTF

J gene: TRBJ2-3
V gene: TRBV20-1
CDR3 protein: CSARDLNSGYEDTQYF

J gene: TRBJ1-5
V gene: TRBV12-3/TRBV12-4
CDR3 protein: CASSQGQYQPQHF

J gene: TRBJ2-2
V gene: TRBV9
CDR3 protein: CASSVGTGELFF

J gene: TRBJ1-1
V gene: TRBV20-1
CDR3 protein: CSAPERELTAFF

J gene: TRBJ2-1
V gene: TRBV7-9
CDR3 protein: CASSLARREYYNEQFF